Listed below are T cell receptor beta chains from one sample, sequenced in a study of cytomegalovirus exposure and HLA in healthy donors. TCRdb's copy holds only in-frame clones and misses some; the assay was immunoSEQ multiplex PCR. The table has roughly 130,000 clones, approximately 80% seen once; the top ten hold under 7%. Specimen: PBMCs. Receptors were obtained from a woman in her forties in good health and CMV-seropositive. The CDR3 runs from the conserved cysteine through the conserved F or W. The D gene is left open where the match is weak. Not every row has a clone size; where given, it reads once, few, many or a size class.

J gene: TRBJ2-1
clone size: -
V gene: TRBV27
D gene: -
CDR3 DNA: TGTGCCAGCCGTAGGGAGAGGAGGGAGTTCTTC
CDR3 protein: CASRRERREFF

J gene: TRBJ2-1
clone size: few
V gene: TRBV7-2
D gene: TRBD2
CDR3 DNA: TGTGCCAGCACCTCCCCGGGACTAGTAAATTTCTTC
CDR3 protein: CASTSPGLVNFF

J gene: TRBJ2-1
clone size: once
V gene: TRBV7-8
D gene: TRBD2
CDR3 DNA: TGTGCCAGCAGCTCGGGACTAGCGGGGGTCAATGAGCAGTTCTTC
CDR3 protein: CASSSGLAGVNEQFF

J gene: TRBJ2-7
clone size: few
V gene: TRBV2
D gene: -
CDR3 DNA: TGTGCCAGCGGTACGGGGGAATTGTACGAGCAGTACTTC
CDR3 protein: CASGTGELYEQYF

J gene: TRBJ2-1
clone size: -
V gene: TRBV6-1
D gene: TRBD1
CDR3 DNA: TGTGCCAGCAGTGAATTCGCAGGGGGCTCCTACAATGAGCAGTTCTTC
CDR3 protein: CASSEFAGGSYNEQFF

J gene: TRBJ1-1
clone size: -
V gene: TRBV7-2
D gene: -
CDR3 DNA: TGTGCCAGCAGCTCGAACCGCAGGAACACTGAAGCTTTCTTT
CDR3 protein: CASSSNRRNTEAFF

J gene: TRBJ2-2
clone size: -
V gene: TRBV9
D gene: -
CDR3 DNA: TGTGCCAGCAGCGTGGATATAGGACAGATCACCGGGGAGCTGTTTTTT
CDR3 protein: CASSVDIGQITGELFF

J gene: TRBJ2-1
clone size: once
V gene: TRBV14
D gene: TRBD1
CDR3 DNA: TGTGCCAGCAGCCAAGGCAGGGGGAGATTATATGAGCAGTTCTTC
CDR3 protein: CASSQGRGRLYEQFF

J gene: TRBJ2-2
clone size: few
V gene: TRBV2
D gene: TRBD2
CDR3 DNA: TGTGCCAGCAGTGAAAGCGGGGGACAGAACACCGGGGAGCTGTTTTTT
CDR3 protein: CASSESGGQNTGELFF

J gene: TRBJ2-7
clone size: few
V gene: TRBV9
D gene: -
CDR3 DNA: TGTGCCAGCAGCCCATCGTGGACGGGATCCTACGAGCAGTACTTC
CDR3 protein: CASSPSWTGSYEQYF

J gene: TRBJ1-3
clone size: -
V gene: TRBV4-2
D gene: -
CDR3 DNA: TGTGCCAGCAGCCAAGATCGAGACAGTGGAAACACCATATATTTT
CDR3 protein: CASSQDRDSGNTIYF

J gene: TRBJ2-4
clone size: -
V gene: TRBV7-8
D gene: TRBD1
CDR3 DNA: TGTGCCAGCGGCGGACAGGGCCGAAACATTCAGTACTTC
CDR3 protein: CASGGQGRNIQYF

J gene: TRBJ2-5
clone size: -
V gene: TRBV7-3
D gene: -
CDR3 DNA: TGTGCCAGCAGCTCCACAGATGGGACCCAGTACTTC
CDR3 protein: CASSSTDGTQYF

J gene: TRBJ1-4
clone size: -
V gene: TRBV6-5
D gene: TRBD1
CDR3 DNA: TGTGCCACGGGACAGGGGAATGAAAAACTGTTTTTT
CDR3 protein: CATGQGNEKLFF